The 16 T cell receptor beta chains below all came from one sample that was sequenced in a study of shared clonotypes between healthy human individuals. Only in-frame clones appear in the TCRdb table, and some are missing; sequencing was by immunoSEQ multiplex PCR. The repertoire holds some 2.4 million clones, 80% to 95% seen once, with about 0.38% in the top ten. The sample consisted of naive CD4+ T cells from PBMCs. Subset denoted: CD45RA+ positively selected. These receptors came from a man between 18 and 35 years old in good health. Some clones in this sample may be carry-over from other donors' samples.

The chain uses TRBV2 and TRBJ2-2, with a weak D call TRBD1 (6 bases). Germline values: CDR1 SNHLY, CDR2 FYNNEI. The CDR3 totals 14 residues. With 9 bases removed from V and 3 bases from J, the gap between germline ends came to 14 bases. CDR3 coding DNA: TGTGCCAGTAAGAGGGGGAGAGACACCGGGGAGCTGTTTTTT. Its translation: CASKRGRDTGELFF.

This sequence joins TRBV4-2 and TRBJ1-1; D gene uncertain. The V end was cut by 3 bases, the J end by 3 bases, with 17 bases between. The CDR3 contains 16 residues. CDR1 is LGHNA and CDR2 is YNFKEQ in the germline V gene. CDR3 protein: CASSHVEVERDTEAFF. For the CDR3, the DNA is TGTGCCAGCAGCCATGTTGAGGTGGAACGGGACACTGAAGCTTTCTTT.

This chain connects TRBV7-2 to TRBJ2-5, with D maybe TRBD1 (7 bases). There are 14 residues in the CDR3. V lost 5 bases to trimming and J lost 3 bases, with 13 bases between them. From germline, CDR1 is SGHTA and CDR2 FQGNSA. The CDR3 loop is CASSQPRGEETQYF. The CDR3 DNA reads TGTGCCAGCAGCCAGCCCAGGGGGGAAGAGACCCAGTACTTC.

This clone is a singleton in its sample. V is TRBV4-2 and J is TRBJ2-6, with a tentative D call TRBD2 (5 bases). From germline, CDR1 is LGHNA and CDR2 YNFKEQ. Trimming shortened V by 0 bases and J by 4 bases, and 10 bases separated the two germline ends. This CDR3 region has 16 residues. As DNA, the CDR3 is TGTGCCAGCAGCCAAGAGGGAGTGTCCGGGGCCAACGTCCTGACTTTC. Encoded protein: CASSQEGVSGANVLTF.

The chain links TRBV6-5 to TRBJ2-1; D not certain. V shed 8 bases and J shed 0 bases, with 11 bases lying between them. The CDR3 is 14 amino acids. Per the germline V gene, CDR1 is MNHEY and CDR2 is SVGAGI. The CDR3 protein is CASQARSSYNEQFF. As DNA, the CDR3 is TGTGCCAGCCAGGCTCGGAGCTCCTACAATGAGCAGTTCTTC.

This chain uses TRBV7-2 with TRBJ2-5; D unclear. CDR3 length: 13 amino acids. Germline V CDR1 and CDR2: SGHTA, FQGNSA. V shed 1 base and J shed 9 bases, with 12 bases lying between them. The CDR3 nucleotides read TGTGCCAGCAGCTTAGGGCAGCTCGTGGCCCAGTACTTC. It encodes CASSLGQLVAQYF.

This rearrangement joins TRBV7-7 to TRBJ2-3; D unresolved. Trimming pared 5 bases from V and 2 bases from J, leaving 8 bases between. The CDR3 runs to 13 residues. Germline CDR1 is SSHAT and CDR2 is FNYEAQ (reference sequence). The CDR3 loop reads CASSPRATDTQYF. The CDR3 DNA follows: TGTGCCAGCAGCCCCCGGGCCACAGATACGCAGTATTTT.

The rearrangement links TRBV5-4 to TRBJ1-1; D possibly corresponds to TRBD1 (5 bases). Between the trimmed V and J ends, which lost 0 bases and 4 bases, there was a span of 13 bases. Germline-derived CDR1 and CDR2 are SGHNT and YYREEE (reference sequence). This CDR3 is 15 amino acids long. In nucleotides, the CDR3 is TGTGCCAGCAGCTTGGCTCAGGGTAGGGGCACTGAAGCTTTCTTT. Translated, it gives CASSLAQGRGTEAFF.

The table lists this clone with a few counts. The genes are TRBV27 and TRBJ1-1; D remains ambiguous. The length of the CDR3 is 11 residues. V was shortened by 8 bases and J by 1 base, with 5 bases between the two germline ends. Per germline, CDR1 MNHEY and CDR2 SMNVEV (reference sequence). CDR3 loop: CASSPNTEAFF. The DNA for the CDR3 is TGTGCCAGCTCGCCGAACACTGAAGCTTTCTTT.

The V gene is TRBV28, the J gene TRBJ2-7; D is unclear. This CDR3 spans 14 amino acids. Trimming stripped 2 bases from V and 3 bases from J, with 11 bases between. Germline V gene sequence: CDR1 MDHEN, CDR2 SYDVKM. This CDR3 is CASSLDLQLYEQYF. As DNA, the CDR3 is TGTGCCAGCAGTTTAGACTTGCAACTCTACGAGCAGTACTTC.

This chain joins TRBV19 and TRBJ1-3; no clear D. The germline V gene encodes CDR1 LNHDA and CDR2 SQIVND (reference sequence). Between the trimmed V and J ends, which lost 3 bases and 2 bases, there was a span of 5 bases. The CDR3 extends over 13 amino acids. CDR3 amino acids: CASSISAGNTIYF. In DNA, the CDR3 is TGTGCCAGTAGTATTTCCGCTGGAAACACCATATATTTT. Supplemented by reference TRBV19 and TRBJ1-3, the full variable domain reads DGGITQSPKYLFRKEGQNVTLSCEQNLNHDAMYWYRQDPGQGLRLIYYSQIVNDFQKGDIAEGYSVSREKKESFPLTVTSAQKNPTAFYLCASSISAGNTIYFGEGSWLTVV.

The J gene is TRBJ2-7, the V gene TRBV5-1, with D perhaps given as TRBD1 or TRBD2 (5 bases each). Trimming removed 0 bases at V and 3 bases at J, with 13 bases between. This CDR3 has 15 amino acids. CDR1 is SGHRS, CDR2 YFSETQ, per germline. The CDR3 bases are TGCGCCAGCAGCTTGGCCCGGGGCTCGGTCTACGAGCAGTACTTC. This gives the protein CASSLARGSVYEQYF.

This chain links TRBV28 with TRBJ1-4, with D tentatively TRBD1 (6 bases). The V end was cut by 1 base, the J end by 12 bases, with 12 bases between. The germline CDR1 and CDR2 sequences are MDHEN and SYDVKM. The CDR3 runs 13 residues. The CDR3 coding sequence is TGTGCCAGCAGTTTATTATGGGGGCAGCAACTGTTTTTT. It yields the protein CASSLLWGQQLFF.

Only one count was recorded for this clone. The chain recombines TRBV11-2 with TRBJ2-7; TRBD2 matches at 7 bases. Germline CDR1 reads SGHAT; CDR2 reads FQNNGV. The CDR3 spans 16 residues. Trimming cost V 2 bases and J 2 bases; bases outside gene matches: 9. This chain's CDR3 is CASSLTASGAPYEQYF. DNA for the CDR3: TGTGCCAGCAGCTTAACAGCTAGCGGCGCCCCCTACGAGCAGTACTTC.

The V gene is TRBV7-3, the J gene TRBJ1-1; the D gene is possibly TRBD1 (6 bases). V lost 2 bases and J lost 6, with 10 bases in between. CDR3 length equals 13 residues. Germline CDR1 SGHTA, CDR2 FQGTGA. CDR3 nucleotide sequence: TGTGCCAGCAGCTTAGAACAGGGAGCTGAAGCTTTCTTT. This translates into CASSLEQGAEAFF. The variable domain in full, completed from reference TRBV7-3 and TRBJ1-1, reads GAGVSQTPSNKVTEKGKYVELRCDPISGHTALYWYRQSLGQGPEFLIYFQGTGAADDSGLPNDRFFAVRPEGSVSTLKIQRTERGDSAVYLCASSLEQGAEAFFGQGTRLTVV.

The V gene is TRBV5-8, the J gene TRBJ1-1; the D is unclear. This CDR3 spans 14 amino acids. V dropped 0 bases and J dropped 0 bases, with 6 bases sitting between them. CDR1 is SGHTS, CDR2 YDEGEE, per germline. The chain's CDR3 is CASSLGRLNTEAFF. CDR3 DNA sequence: TGTGCCAGCAGCTTGGGGAGATTGAACACTGAAGCTTTCTTT.